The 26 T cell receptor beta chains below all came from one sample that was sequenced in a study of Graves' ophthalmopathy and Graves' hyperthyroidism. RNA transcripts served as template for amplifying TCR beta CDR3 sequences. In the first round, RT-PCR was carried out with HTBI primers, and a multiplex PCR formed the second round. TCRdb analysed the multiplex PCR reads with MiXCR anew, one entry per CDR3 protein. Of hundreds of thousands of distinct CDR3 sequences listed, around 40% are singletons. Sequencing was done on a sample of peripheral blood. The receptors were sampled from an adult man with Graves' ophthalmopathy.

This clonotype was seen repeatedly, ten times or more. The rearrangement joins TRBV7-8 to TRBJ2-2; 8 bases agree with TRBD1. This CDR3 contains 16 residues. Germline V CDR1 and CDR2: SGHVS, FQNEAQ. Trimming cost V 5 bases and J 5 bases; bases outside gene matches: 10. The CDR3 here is CASSPYSGGATGELFF. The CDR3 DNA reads TGTGCCAGCAGCCCATACTCAGGGGGCGCAACCGGGGAGCTGTTTTTT. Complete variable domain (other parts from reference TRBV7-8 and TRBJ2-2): GAGVSQSPRYKVAKRGQDVALRCDPISGHVSLFWYQQALGQGPEFLTYFQNEAQLDKSGLPSDRFFAERPEGSVSTLKIQRTQQEDSAVYLCASSPYSGGATGELFFGEGSRLTVL.

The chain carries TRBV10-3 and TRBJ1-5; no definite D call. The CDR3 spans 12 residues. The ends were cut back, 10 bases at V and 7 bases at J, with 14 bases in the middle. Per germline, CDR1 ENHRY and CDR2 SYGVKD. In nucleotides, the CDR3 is TGTGCCAGCGCGGACGGGAACCAGCCCCAGCATTTT. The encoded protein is CASADGNQPQHF.

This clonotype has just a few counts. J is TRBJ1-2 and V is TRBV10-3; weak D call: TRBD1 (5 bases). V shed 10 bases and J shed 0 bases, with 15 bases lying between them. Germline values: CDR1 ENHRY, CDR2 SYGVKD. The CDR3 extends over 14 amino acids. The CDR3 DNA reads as TGTGCCAGCAGCTCACAGGTTGCTAACTATGGCTACACCTTC. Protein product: CASSSQVANYGYTF.

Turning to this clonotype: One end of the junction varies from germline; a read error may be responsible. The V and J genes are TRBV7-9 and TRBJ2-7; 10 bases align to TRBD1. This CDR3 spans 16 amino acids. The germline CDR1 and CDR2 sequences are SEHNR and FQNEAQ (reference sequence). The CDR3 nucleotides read TGCGCCAGCAGCCAACCGGACAGGGGGGGTTCCTACGAGCAGTACTTC. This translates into CASSQPDRGGSYEQYF.

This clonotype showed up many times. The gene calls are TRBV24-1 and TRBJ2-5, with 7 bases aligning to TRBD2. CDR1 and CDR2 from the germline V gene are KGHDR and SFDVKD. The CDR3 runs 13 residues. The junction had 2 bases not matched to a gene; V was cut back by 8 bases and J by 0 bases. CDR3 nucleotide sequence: TGTGCCACCAAGAGCGGGAACCAAGAGACCCAGTACTTC. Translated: CATKSGNQETQYF.

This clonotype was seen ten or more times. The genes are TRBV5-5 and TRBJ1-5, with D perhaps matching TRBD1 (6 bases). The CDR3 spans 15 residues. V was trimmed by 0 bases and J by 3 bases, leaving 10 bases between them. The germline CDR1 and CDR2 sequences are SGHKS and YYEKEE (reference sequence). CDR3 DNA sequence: TGTGCCAGCAGCTTGGGGGGACACACCAATCAGCCCCAGCATTTT. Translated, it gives CASSLGGHTNQPQHF. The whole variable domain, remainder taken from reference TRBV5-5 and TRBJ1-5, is DAGVTQSPTHLIKTRGQQVTLRCSPISGHKSVSWYQQVLGQGPQFIFQYYEKEERGRGNFPDRFSARQFPNYSSELNVNALLLGDSALYLCASSLGGHTNQPQHFGDGTRLSIL.

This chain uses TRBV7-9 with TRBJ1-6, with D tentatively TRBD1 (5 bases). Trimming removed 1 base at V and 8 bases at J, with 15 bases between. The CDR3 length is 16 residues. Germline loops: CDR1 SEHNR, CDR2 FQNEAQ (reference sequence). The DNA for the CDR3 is TGTGCCAGCAGCTTAGGACCAGGGAGTCAGGATTCACCCCTCCACTTT. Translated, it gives CASSLGPGSQDSPLHF.

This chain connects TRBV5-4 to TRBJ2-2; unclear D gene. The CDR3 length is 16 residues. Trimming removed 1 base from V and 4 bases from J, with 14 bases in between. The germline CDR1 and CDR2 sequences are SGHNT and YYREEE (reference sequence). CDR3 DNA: TGTGCCAGCAGCTTGTACGGGTTCTCGGTCACCGGGGAGCTGTTTTTT. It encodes CASSLYGFSVTGELFF.

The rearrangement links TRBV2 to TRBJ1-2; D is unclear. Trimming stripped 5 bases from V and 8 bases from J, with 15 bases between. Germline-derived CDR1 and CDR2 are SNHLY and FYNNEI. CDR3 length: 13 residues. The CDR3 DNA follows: TGTGCCAGCAGTTTATCCGGGGTCAACGGCTACACCTTC. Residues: CASSLSGVNGYTF.

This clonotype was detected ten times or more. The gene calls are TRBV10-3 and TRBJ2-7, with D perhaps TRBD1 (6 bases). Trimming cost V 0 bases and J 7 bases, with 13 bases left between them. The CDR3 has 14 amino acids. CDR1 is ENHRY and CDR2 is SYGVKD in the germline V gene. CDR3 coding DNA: TGTGCCATCAGTGAGTCGACTACAGGGAAAGAGCAGTACTTC. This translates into CAISESTTGKEQYF.

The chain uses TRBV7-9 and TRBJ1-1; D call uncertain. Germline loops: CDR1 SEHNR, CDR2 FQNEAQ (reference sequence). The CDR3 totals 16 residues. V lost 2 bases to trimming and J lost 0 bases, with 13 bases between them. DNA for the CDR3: TGTGCCAGCAGCTTAATTTCCGGGCTGATGAACACTGAAGCTTTCTTT. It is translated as CASSLISGLMNTEAFF.

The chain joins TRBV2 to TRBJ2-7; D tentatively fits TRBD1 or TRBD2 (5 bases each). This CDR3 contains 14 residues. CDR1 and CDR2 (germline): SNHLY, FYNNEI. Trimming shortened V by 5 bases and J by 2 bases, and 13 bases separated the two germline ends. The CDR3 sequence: CASSYSGAAYEQYF. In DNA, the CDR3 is TGTGCCAGCAGTTACTCCGGGGCGGCCTACGAGCAGTACTTC.

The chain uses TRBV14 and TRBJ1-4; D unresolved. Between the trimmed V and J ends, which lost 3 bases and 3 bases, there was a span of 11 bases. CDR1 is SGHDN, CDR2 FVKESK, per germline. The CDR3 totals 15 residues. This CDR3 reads CASSHGSYSNEKLFF. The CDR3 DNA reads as TGTGCCAGCAGCCATGGGTCTTACTCTAATGAAAAACTGTTTTTT.

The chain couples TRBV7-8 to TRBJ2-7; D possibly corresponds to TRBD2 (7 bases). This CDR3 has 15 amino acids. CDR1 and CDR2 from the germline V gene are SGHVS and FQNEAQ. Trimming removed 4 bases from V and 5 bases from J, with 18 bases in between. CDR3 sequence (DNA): TGTGCCAGCAGCTCTTCGGGGGGCAATCGGGACGAGCAGTACTTC. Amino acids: CASSSSGGNRDEQYF.

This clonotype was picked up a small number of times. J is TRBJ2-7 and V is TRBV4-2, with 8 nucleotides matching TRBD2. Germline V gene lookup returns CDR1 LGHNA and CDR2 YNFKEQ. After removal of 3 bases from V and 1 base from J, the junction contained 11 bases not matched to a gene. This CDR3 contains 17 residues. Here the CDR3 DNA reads TGTGCCAGCAGCCAGAACGGCCTAGCGGGCCATTCCTACGAGCAGTACTTC. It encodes CASSQNGLAGHSYEQYF.

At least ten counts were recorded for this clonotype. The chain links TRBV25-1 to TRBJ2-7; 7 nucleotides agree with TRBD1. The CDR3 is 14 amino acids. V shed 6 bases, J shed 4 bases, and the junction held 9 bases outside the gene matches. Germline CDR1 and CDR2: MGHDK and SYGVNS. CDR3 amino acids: CASSRPGQSYEQYF. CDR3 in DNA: TGTGCCAGCAGCCGACCGGGACAGTCTTACGAGCAGTACTTC.

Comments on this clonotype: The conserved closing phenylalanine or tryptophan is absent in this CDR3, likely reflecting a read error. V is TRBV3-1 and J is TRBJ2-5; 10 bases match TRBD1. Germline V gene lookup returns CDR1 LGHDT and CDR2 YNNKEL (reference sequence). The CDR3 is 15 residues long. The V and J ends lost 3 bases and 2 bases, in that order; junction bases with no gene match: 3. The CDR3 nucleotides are TGTGCCAGCAGCCAGGGGACAGGGGCACAAGAGACCCAGTACTGC. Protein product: CASSQGTGAQETQYC.

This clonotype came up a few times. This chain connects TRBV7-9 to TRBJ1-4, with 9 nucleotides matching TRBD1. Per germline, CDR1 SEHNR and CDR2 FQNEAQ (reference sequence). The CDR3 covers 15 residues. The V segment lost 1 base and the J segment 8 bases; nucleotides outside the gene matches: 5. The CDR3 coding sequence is TGTGCCAGCAGCTTAGGCGGGACAGGGATCGAAAAACTGTTTTTT. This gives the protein CASSLGGTGIEKLFF.

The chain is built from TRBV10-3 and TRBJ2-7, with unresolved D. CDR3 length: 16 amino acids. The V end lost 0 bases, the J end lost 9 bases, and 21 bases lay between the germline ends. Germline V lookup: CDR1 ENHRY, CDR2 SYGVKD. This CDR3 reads CAISESIRARRSTQYF. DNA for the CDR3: TGTGCCATCAGTGAGTCGATTCGAGCGAGGAGAAGTACGCAGTACTTC.

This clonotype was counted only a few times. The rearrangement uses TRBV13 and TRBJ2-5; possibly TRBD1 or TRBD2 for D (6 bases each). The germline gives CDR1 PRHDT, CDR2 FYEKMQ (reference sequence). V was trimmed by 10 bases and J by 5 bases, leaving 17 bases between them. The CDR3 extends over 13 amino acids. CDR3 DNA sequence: TGTGCCACCACAGGGTCCCGGGGGGAGACCCAGTACTTC. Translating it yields CATTGSRGETQYF.

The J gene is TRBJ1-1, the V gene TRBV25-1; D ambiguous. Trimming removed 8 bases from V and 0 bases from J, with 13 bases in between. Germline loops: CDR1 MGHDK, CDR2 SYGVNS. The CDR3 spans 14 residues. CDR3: CASLANGMNTEAFF. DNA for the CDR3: TGTGCCAGCTTAGCAAACGGGATGAACACTGAAGCTTTCTTT.

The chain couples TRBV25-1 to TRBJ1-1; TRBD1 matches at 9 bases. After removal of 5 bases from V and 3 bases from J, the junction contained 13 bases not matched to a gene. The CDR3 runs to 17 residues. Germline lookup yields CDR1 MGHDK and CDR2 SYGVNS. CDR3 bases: TGTGCCAGCAGTTACCTTCCCGGGACAGGGCGGTACACTGAAGCTTTCTTT. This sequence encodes CASSYLPGTGRYTEAFF.

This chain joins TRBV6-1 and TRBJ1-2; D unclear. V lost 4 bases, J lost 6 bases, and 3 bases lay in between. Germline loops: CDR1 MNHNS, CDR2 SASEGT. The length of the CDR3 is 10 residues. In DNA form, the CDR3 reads TGTGCCAGCAGTGCTAATGGCTACACCTTC. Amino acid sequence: CASSANGYTF.

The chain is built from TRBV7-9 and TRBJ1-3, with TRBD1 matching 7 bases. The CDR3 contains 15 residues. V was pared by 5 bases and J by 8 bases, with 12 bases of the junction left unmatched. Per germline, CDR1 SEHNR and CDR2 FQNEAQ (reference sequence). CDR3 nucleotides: TGTGCCAGCAGCCGCGGGACAGACTATGGCTACACCATATATTTT. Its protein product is CASSRGTDYGYTIYF.

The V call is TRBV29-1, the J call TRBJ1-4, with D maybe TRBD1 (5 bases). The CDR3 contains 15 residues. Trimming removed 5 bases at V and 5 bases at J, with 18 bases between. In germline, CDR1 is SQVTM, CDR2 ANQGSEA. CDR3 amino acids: CSVRTSGTVNEKLFF. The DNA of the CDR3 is TGCAGCGTTCGCACTAGCGGGACGGTGAATGAAAAACTGTTTTTT. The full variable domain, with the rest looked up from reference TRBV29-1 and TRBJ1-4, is SAVISQKPSRDICQRGTSLTIQCQVDSQVTMMFWYRQQPGQSLTLIATANQGSEATYESGFVIDKFPISRPNLTFSTLTVSNMSPEDSSIYLCSVRTSGTVNEKLFFGSGTQLSVL.

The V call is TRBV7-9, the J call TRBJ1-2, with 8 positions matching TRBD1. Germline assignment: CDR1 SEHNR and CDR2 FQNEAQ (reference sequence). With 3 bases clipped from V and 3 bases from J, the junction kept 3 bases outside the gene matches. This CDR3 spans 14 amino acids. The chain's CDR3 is CASSFPGGDYGYTF. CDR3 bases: TGTGCCAGCAGCTTTCCAGGGGGCGACTATGGCTACACCTTC. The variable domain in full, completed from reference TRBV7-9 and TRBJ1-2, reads DTGVSQNPRHKITKRGQNVTFRCDPISEHNRLYWYRQTLGQGPEFLTYFQNEAQLEKSRLLSDRFSAERPKGSFSTLEIQRTEQGDSAMYLCASSFPGGDYGYTFGSGTRLTVV.